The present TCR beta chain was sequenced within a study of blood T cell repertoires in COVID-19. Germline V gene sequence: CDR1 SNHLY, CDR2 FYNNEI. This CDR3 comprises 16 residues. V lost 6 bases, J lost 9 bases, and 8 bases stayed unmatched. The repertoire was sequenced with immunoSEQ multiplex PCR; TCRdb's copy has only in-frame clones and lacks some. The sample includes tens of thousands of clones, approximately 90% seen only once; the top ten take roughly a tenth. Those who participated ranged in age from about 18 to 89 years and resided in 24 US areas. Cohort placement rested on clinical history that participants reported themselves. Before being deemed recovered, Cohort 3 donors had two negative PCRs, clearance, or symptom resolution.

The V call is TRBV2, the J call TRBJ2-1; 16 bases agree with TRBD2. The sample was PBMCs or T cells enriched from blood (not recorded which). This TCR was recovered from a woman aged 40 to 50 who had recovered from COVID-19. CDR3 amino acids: CASSHGTSGGAFEQFF. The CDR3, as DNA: TGTGCCAGCAGCCACGGGACTAGCGGGGGGGCCTTTGAGCAGTTCTTC. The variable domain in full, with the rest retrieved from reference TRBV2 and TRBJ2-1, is EPEVTQTPSHQVTQMGQEVILRCVPISNHLYFYWYRQILGQKVEFLVSFYNNEISEKSEIFDDQFSVERPDGSNFTLKIRSTKLEDSAMYFCASSHGTSGGAFEQFFGPGTRLTVL.